These T cell receptor beta chains were read from a single sample in a study of T-cell reconstitution after alpha-beta-depleted transplantation in children. TCRdb reprocessed the PCR reads with MiXCR, giving one entry per CDR3 protein. Here the sample spans about 900,000 distinct CDR3 sequences, less than 30% being singletons. The specimen was PBMCs, mostly from graft donor cells, collected 360 days after TCRalphabeta/CD19-depleted stem cell transplant. These receptors originate from a boy under three years old who had a stem cell transplant for SCID, so the T cells may come from the graft donor. CDR3s include the opening cysteine and the closing phenylalanine or tryptophan. D genes are given only for firm matches. Expanded clones get a size class; other rows say once, few or many, or leave the size out.

D gene	V gene	J gene	clone size	CDR3 protein	CDR3 DNA
.	TRBV5-1	TRBJ1-2	.	CASSSTGDNYGYTF	TGCGCCAGCAGCTCGACAGGAGATAACTATGGCTACACCTTC
TRBD1	TRBV7-2	TRBJ2-1	.	CASSQTDRDLNEQFF	TGTGCCAGCAGCCAGACGGACAGGGATTTAAATGAGCAGTTCTTC
.	TRBV20-1	TRBJ2-3	.	CSAGGWDTDTQYF	TGCAGTGCTGGGGGGTGGGACACAGATACGCAGTATTTT
.	TRBV10-3	TRBJ2-1	.	CAISEIRGPYNEQFF	TGTGCCATCAGTGAAATCCGGGGGCCTTACAATGAGCAGTTCTTC
.	TRBV9	TRBJ2-7	few	CASSPAKFSEQYF	TGTGCCAGCAGCCCCGCGAAGTTCTCCGAGCAGTACTTC
.	TRBV29-1	TRBJ1-4	few	CSVVAVPNEKLFF	TGCAGCGTTGTCGCAGTACCGAACGAAAAACTGTTTTTT
.	TRBV6-5	TRBJ2-5	few	CASSYFPHGNPETQYF	TGTGCCAGCAGTTACTTCCCCCACGGGAACCCAGAGACCCAGTACTTC
TRBD1	TRBV5-1	TRBJ2-5	.	CASSGTGQGETQYF	TGCGCCAGCAGCGGGACAGGCCAGGGAGAGACCCAGTACTTC
TRBD2	TRBV14	TRBJ2-1	.	CASSPTLGLAANNEQFF	TGTGCCAGCAGCCCTACATTGGGACTAGCGGCCAACAATGAGCAGTTCTTC
TRBD2	TRBV6-5	TRBJ2-3	few	CASSYTSGDNSDTQYF	TGTGCCAGCAGTTATACTAGCGGGGACAATTCGGATACGCAGTATTTT
.	TRBV5-6	TRBJ2-7	.	CASSLMDGLRLQLCPYEQCF	TGTGCCAGCAGCTTAATGGACGGCCTCCGCCTACAATTATGCCCTTACGAGCAGTGCTTC
.	TRBV12-3/TRBV12-4	TRBJ2-7	.	CASSLGAAQYEQYF	TGTGCCAGCAGTTTGGGGGCCGCCCAATACGAGCAGTACTTC
.	TRBV12-3/TRBV12-4	TRBJ1-5	many	CASSYRDSNQPQHF	TGTGCCAGCAGTTACCGGGACAGCAATCAGCCCCAGCATTTT
.	TRBV5-1	TRBJ2-1	.	CASSFRKSSYNEQFF	TGCGCCAGCAGCTTTCGGAAAAGCTCCTACAATGAGCAGTTCTTC
.	TRBV4-1	TRBJ1-2	.	CASSPGGFYGYTF	TGCGCCAGCAGCCCCGGGGGTTTCTATGGCTACACCTTC
.	TRBV12-3/TRBV12-4	TRBJ2-1	few	CASSPSRGAYNEQFF	TGTGCCAGCAGTCCTAGTAGGGGCGCGTACAATGAGCAGTTCTTC
TRBD1	TRBV20-1	TRBJ1-4	.	CSARWFQGGKLFF	TGCAGTGCTAGATGGTTTCAGGGGGGAAAACTGTTTTTT
.	TRBV20-1	TRBJ2-5	few	CSARDTYQETQYF	TGCAGTGCTAGAGATACCTACCAAGAGACCCAGTACTTC
TRBD1	TRBV3-1	TRBJ1-6	.	CASSQWDRGGWDSPLHF	TGTGCCAGCAGCCAATGGGACAGAGGAGGTTGGGATTCACCCCTCCACTTT
TRBD1	TRBV4-1	TRBJ2-7	many	CASSQERGTAYEQYF	TGCGCCAGCAGCCAAGAAAGGGGGACAGCCTACGAGCAGTACTTC
TRBD2	TRBV7-2	TRBJ2-3	.	CASSLQRGGLLDTQYF	TGTGCCAGCAGCCTGCAGCGGGGGGGCCTATTGGATACGCAGTATTTT
.	TRBV24-1	TRBJ1-5	.	CATSDSGVRGPQHF	TGTGCCACCAGTGATTCGGGGGTCCGCGGGCCCCAGCATTTT
TRBD1	TRBV7-9	TRBJ2-7	.	CASSFGTGGWSSYEQYF	TGTGCCAGCAGCTTCGGGACAGGGGGTTGGAGTTCCTACGAGCAGTACTTC
TRBD1	TRBV15	TRBJ2-2	few	CAIGTGAGGELFF	TGTGCCATCGGGACAGGGGCTGGCGGGGAGCTGTTTTTT
TRBD2	TRBV7-6	TRBJ2-3	.	CASSLGRGLARGADTQYF	TGTGCCAGCAGCTTAGGCCGAGGACTAGCGCGCGGGGCAGATACGCAGTATTTT
.	TRBV28	TRBJ2-7	once	CASRLLQGSEQYF	TGTGCCAGCAGACTCCTACAGGGAAGCGAGCAGTACTTC
.	TRBV6-1	TRBJ2-1	many	CASILRQGTTYNEQFF	TGTGCCAGCATCCTAAGGCAGGGGACAACCTACAATGAGCAGTTCTTC
.	TRBV4-1	TRBJ2-7	few	CASSQSPVSSYEQYF	TGCGCCAGCAGCCAATCCCCAGTTAGCTCCTACGAGCAGTACTTC
TRBD2	TRBV20-1	TRBJ2-1	.	CSASRASGGYYNEQFF	TGCAGTGCTAGCCGGGCTAGCGGGGGGTATTACAATGAGCAGTTCTTC
TRBD2	TRBV20-1	TRBJ2-5	.	CSATDGGARVETQYF	TGCAGTGCCACGGACGGGGGGGCCAGGGTGGAGACCCAGTACTTC
.	TRBV6-2/TRBV6-3	TRBJ1-5	.	CASSYLRGANQPQHF	TGTGCCAGCAGTTACTTGAGGGGGGCCAATCAGCCCCAGCATTTT
.	TRBV6-2/TRBV6-3	TRBJ1-4	many	CASSFEGKKLFF	TGTGCCAGCAGTTTCGAGGGGAAAAAACTGTTTTTT
.	TRBV4-1	TRBJ2-2	few	CASSQEDGSRRYTGELFF	TGCGCCAGCAGCCAAGAAGACGGGAGCAGGAGATACACCGGGGAGCTGTTTTTT
.	TRBV7-2	TRBJ2-2	few	CASSSQGRNTGELFF	TGTGCCAGCAGCTCCCAGGGGCGGAACACCGGGGAGCTGTTTTTT
.	TRBV20-1	TRBJ2-3	.	CSALHNPSDTQYF	TGCAGTGCCTTGCATAACCCTTCCGATACGCAGTATTTT
TRBD2	TRBV18	TRBJ2-5	.	CASSPRNRLAGDETQYF	TGTGCCAGCTCACCACGAAATCGACTAGCGGGGGACGAGACCCAGTACTTC
.	TRBV13	TRBJ2-7	many	CASSLDPHEQYF	TGTGCCAGCAGCTTAGACCCCCACGAGCAGTACTTC
TRBD2	TRBV4-1	TRBJ2-1	.	CASSPTSGGEGEQFF	TGCGCCAGCAGCCCTACTAGCGGGGGGGAAGGTGAGCAGTTCTTC
.	TRBV9	TRBJ1-1	.	CASSVVKGPLNTEAFF	TGTGCCAGCAGCGTAGTAAAGGGGCCTTTGAACACTGAAGCTTTCTTT
.	TRBV6-1	TRBJ2-1	.	CASRTGRHF	TGTGCCAGCAGAACCGGCCGGCACTTC
TRBD1	TRBV12-3/TRBV12-4	TRBJ1-5	.	CASSLSTGTADQPQHF	TGTGCCAGCAGTCTCTCCACCGGGACAGCGGATCAGCCCCAGCATTTT